Below, 29 T cell receptor beta chains from the same sample are listed, as sequenced in a study of blood T cell repertoires in COVID-19. The table came from immunoSEQ multiplex PCR; TCRdb's copy has only in-frame clones and leaves some out. The profile shows around 310,000 clones, roughly 91% of them singletons. Sequenced material: PBMCs or T cells enriched from blood (not recorded which). All receptors derive from a woman under 40 who had recovered from COVID-19.

V gene TRBV18 combines with J gene TRBJ2-7, with a possible D match to TRBD2 (6 bases). The CDR3 has 18 residues. V dropped 3 bases and J dropped 0 bases, with 21 bases sitting between them. Germline values: CDR1 KGHSH, CDR2 LQKENI. As DNA, the CDR3 is TGTGCCAGCTCACCCGTACTAGCTAAACACCTAACCTCCTACGAGCAGTACTTC. Translation: CASSPVLAKHLTSYEQYF.

The rearrangement uses TRBV20-1 and TRBJ2-3; a weak D match, TRBD2 (5 bases). This CDR3 comprises 11 residues. The germline V gene has CDR1 DFQATT and CDR2 SNEGSKA (reference sequence). For the CDR3, the DNA is TGCGTCGGGGAGTCGACAGATACGCAGTATTTT. It translates to CVGESTDTQYF.

This chain joins TRBV15 and TRBJ2-7; D gene ambiguous. V was pared by 0 bases and J by 3 bases, with 6 bases between. Germline values: CDR1 LNHNV, CDR2 YYDKDF (reference sequence). The CDR3 is made up of 13 amino acids. The CDR3 region has the DNA TGTGCCACCAGCAGAGATTATCGCTACGAGCAGTACTTC. Its protein product is CATSRDYRYEQYF.

The chain combines TRBV10-3 with TRBJ1-2; D ambiguous. The CDR3 covers 16 residues. Germline CDR1 is ENHRY and CDR2 is SYGVKD. Trimming removed 6 bases from V and 3 bases from J, with 20 bases in between. CDR3 in DNA: TGTGCCATCAGCCTCACGGTCGGTGGCGGCGACTATGGCTACACCTTC. The encoded protein is CAISLTVGGGDYGYTF.

The chain couples TRBV4-3 to TRBJ1-3; D perhaps matches TRBD1 (5 bases). Germline V lookup: CDR1 LGHNA, CDR2 YSLEER. The V end was cut by 0 bases, the J end by 0 bases, with 12 bases between. The length of the CDR3 is 17 residues. This CDR3 reads CASSQDIGRDSGNTIYF. The CDR3 DNA is TGCGCCAGCAGCCAAGATATTGGCAGGGACTCTGGAAACACCATATATTTT.

This chain joins TRBV7-2 and TRBJ2-7; maybe TRBD2 (6 bases). Germline values: CDR1 SGHTA, CDR2 FQGNSA. Trimming took off 7 bases at V and 0 bases at J, with 13 bases between the two ends. There are 14 residues in the CDR3. CDR3 bases: TGTGCCAGCACCAAGGGGACTTCCTCCTACGAGCAGTACTTC. Translation gives CASTKGTSSYEQYF.

This clone was counted once. The V call is TRBV7-6, the J call TRBJ1-2, with D maybe TRBD1 (6 bases). The CDR3 is 11 amino acids. Germline V gene data show CDR1 as SGHVS and CDR2 as FNYEAQ. Trimming left V 3 bases short and J 8 bases short, with 7 bases between. The CDR3 loop reads CASSLQGGYTF. The CDR3 DNA is TGTGCCAGCAGCTTGCAGGGGGGCTACACCTTC.

The DNA of the CDR3 is TGCAGCGTTGAACAGGGGATAGTTCATGGCTACACCTTC. Its translation: CSVEQGIVHGYTF. The chain couples TRBV29-1 to TRBJ1-2; D is possibly TRBD1 (6 bases). This CDR3 is 13 amino acids long. V was pared by 2 bases and J by 6 bases, with 13 bases between. In germline, CDR1 is SQVTM, CDR2 ANQGSEA.

The chain combines TRBV25-1 with TRBJ2-7; D remains ambiguous. CDR1 and CDR2 from the germline V gene are MGHDK and SYGVNS. The CDR3 spans 11 residues. V lost 8 bases, J lost 2 bases, and 7 bases lay in between. The DNA of the CDR3 is TGTGCCAGCGTAAGAGCCTACGAGCAGTACTTC. It translates to CASVRAYEQYF.

V and J are TRBV10-2 and TRBJ2-2; TRBD1 might be the D (6 bases). The CDR3 sequence is 16 residues long. The ends were cut back, 3 bases at V and 4 bases at J, with 15 bases in the middle. Germline loops: CDR1 WSHSY, CDR2 SAAADI. The CDR3 nucleotides read TGCGCCAGCAGTGACCTAGGGGGTCCCAGCACCGGGGAGCTGTTTTTT. Translated, it gives CASSDLGGPSTGELFF.

J is TRBJ1-5 and V is TRBV5-1, with 9 bases aligning to TRBD1. The ends lost 4 bases at V and 7 bases at J; junction bases unmatched: 6. The CDR3 sequence is 14 residues long. Germline V gives CDR1 SGHRS, CDR2 YFSETQ. DNA of the CDR3: TGCGCCAGCAGCCCAGGGACAGGGCGACAGCCCCAGCATTTT. It encodes CASSPGTGRQPQHF.

This chain connects TRBV19 to TRBJ1-1; TRBD1 agrees at 7 bases. CDR1 LNHDA and CDR2 SQIVND come from the germline V gene (reference sequence). The V segment lost 7 bases and the J segment 1 base; nucleotides outside the gene matches: 15. The CDR3 contains 17 residues. CDR3 in DNA: TGTGCCAGTACCACGACAGGGATTGGGTTCAGGAACACTGAAGCTTTCTTT. This translates into CASTTTGIGFRNTEAFF.

The V call is TRBV27, the J call TRBJ1-4; 8 bases are shared with TRBD1. Germline assignment: CDR1 MNHEY and CDR2 SMNVEV (reference sequence). This CDR3 has 16 amino acids. V lost 5 bases, J lost 7 bases, and 12 bases stayed unmatched. The CDR3 loop is CASSPPDRAVGEKLFF. Here the CDR3 DNA reads TGTGCCAGCAGTCCCCCGGACAGGGCAGTAGGTGAAAAACTGTTTTTT.

The rearrangement uses TRBV5-1 and TRBJ1-3; D perhaps matches TRBD1 (6 bases). The CDR3 is 16 amino acids. Germline values: CDR1 SGHRS, CDR2 YFSETQ. Trimming took off 0 bases at V and 4 bases at J, with 14 bases between the two ends. CDR3 coding DNA: TGCGCCAGCAGCTTGGTCGGGGCAGGGGTCGGAAACACCATATATTTT. This translates into CASSLVGAGVGNTIYF.

The rearrangement joins TRBV27 to TRBJ2-3, with TRBD2 matching 14 bases. Losses at the gene ends were 3 bases for V and 0 bases for J; bases not matched to a gene: 17. The CDR3 extends over 22 amino acids. CDR1 and CDR2 (germline): MNHEY, SMNVEV (reference sequence). The CDR3 sequence: CASSFGGPGLAGVGSSTDTQYF. The CDR3 coding sequence is TGTGCCAGCAGTTTTGGGGGCCCGGGACTAGCGGGAGTGGGTTCTAGCACAGATACGCAGTATTTT.

The CDR3 nucleotides read TGTGCCAGCTCACCGACAGGGAGCGCACAAGAGACCCAGTACTTC. Translated: CASSPTGSAQETQYF. The chain carries TRBV18 and TRBJ2-5; TRBD1 matches 7 bases. This CDR3 has 15 amino acids. Germline V lookup: CDR1 KGHSH, CDR2 LQKENI. The junction had 6 bases not matched to a gene; V was cut back by 3 bases and J by 2 bases. Full variable domain (missing parts from reference TRBV18 and TRBJ2-5): NAGVMQNPRHLVRRRGQEARLRCSPMKGHSHVYWYRQLPEEGLKFMVYLQKENIIDESGMPKERFSAEFPKEGPSILRIQQVVRGDSAAYFCASSPTGSAQETQYFGPGTRLLVL.

This chain joins TRBV28 and TRBJ1-2; D remains unclear. V was clipped by 6 bases and J by 1 base, with 9 bases between them. Germline V gives CDR1 MDHEN, CDR2 SYDVKM. This CDR3 is 13 amino acids long. The CDR3 DNA is TGTGCCAGCAGGGAGACTGATAACTATGGCTACACCTTC. Its translation: CASRETDNYGYTF.

The chain carries TRBV7-2 and TRBJ2-7; maybe TRBD2 (6 bases). The germline V gene has CDR1 SGHTA and CDR2 FQGNSA. The V and J ends lost 5 bases and 3 bases respectively, with 17 bases between them. CDR3 length: 15 amino acids. The CDR3 DNA follows: TGTGCCAGCAGCCTGGTCTGGGGACTGGACTACGAGCAGTACTTC. Its translation: CASSLVWGLDYEQYF.

CDR3 sequence (DNA): TGCGCCAGCAGCTTGTATCCAGGGCTGGACGGCTACACCTTC. Its protein is CASSLYPGLDGYTF. This rearrangement joins TRBV5-1 to TRBJ1-2; D is perhaps TRBD1 (5 bases). V gave up 1 base and J gave up 8 bases, with 15 bases separating them. The germline gives CDR1 SGHRS, CDR2 YFSETQ. The CDR3 has 14 residues.

In this sample, this clone turned up once. In nucleotides, the CDR3 is TGTGCCAGCAGTCCTGGGGACAGGGACACAGATACGCAGTATTTT. Its protein is CASSPGDRDTDTQYF. The V and J genes are TRBV28 and TRBJ2-3, with 9 bases that match TRBD1. Germline V CDR1 and CDR2: MDHEN, SYDVKM. V lost 5 bases and J lost 2; bases outside the gene matches: 5. This CDR3 comprises 15 residues. The variable domain in full, with the rest retrieved from reference TRBV28 and TRBJ2-3, is DVKVTQSSRYLVKRTGEKVFLECVQDMDHENMFWYRQDPGLGLRLIYFSYDVKMKEKGDIPEGYSVSREKKERFSLILESASTNQTSMYLCASSPGDRDTDTQYFGPGTRLTVL.

The chain is built from TRBV6-5 and TRBJ2-1; TRBD2 is a possible D gene (5 bases). V lost 6 bases, J lost 9 bases, and 18 bases lay in between. CDR1 and CDR2 from the germline V gene are MNHEY and SVGAGI. The CDR3 is 14 residues long. As DNA, the CDR3 is TGTGCCAGCAGATTTGACTACACCGAAGGTGAGCAGTTCTTC. This sequence encodes CASRFDYTEGEQFF.

The chain links TRBV6-4 to TRBJ2-1; 8 bases are a match to TRBD2. The CDR3 runs to 17 residues. The germline V gene has CDR1 MRHNA and CDR2 SNTAGT. After removal of 6 bases from V and 4 bases from J, the junction contained 14 bases not matched to a gene. The CDR3 nucleotides are TGTGCCAGCAGCCGCACGTACGGGGGGGTAGGGTACAATGAGCAGTTCTTC. Its protein is CASSRTYGGVGYNEQFF.

V gene TRBV11-2 combines with J gene TRBJ1-3; TRBD1 matches 8 bases. The CDR3 is made up of 15 amino acids. Germline V CDR1 and CDR2: SGHAT, FQNNGV. V shed 2 bases and J 6 bases; nucleotides not matched to a gene: 6. The CDR3 sequence is CASSLQSGGENTIYF. The CDR3 DNA follows: TGTGCCAGCAGCTTACAATCAGGGGGCGAAAACACCATATATTTT.

The genes are TRBV28 and TRBJ1-3; D unclear. This CDR3 comprises 14 residues. Trimming took 2 bases from V and 0 from J, leaving 5 bases between them. Germline lookup yields CDR1 MDHEN and CDR2 SYDVKM. This CDR3 reads CASSLQASGNTIYF. For the CDR3, the DNA is TGTGCCAGCAGTTTACAGGCCTCTGGAAACACCATATATTTT.

This chain uses TRBV5-1 with TRBJ2-1; D not resolved. CDR1 and CDR2 from the germline V gene are SGHRS and YFSETQ. The CDR3 has 11 amino acids. V lost 1 base, J lost 10 bases, and 6 bases lay in between. The CDR3 DNA reads TGCGCCAGCAGCTTGTTGCGGGAGCAGTTCTTC. Protein sequence: CASSLLREQFF.

The V gene is TRBV3-1 (or the pseudogene TRBV3-2), the J gene TRBJ1-5; D gene uncertain. V was clipped by 0 bases and J by 7 bases, with 7 bases between them. CDR1 and CDR2 (germline): LGHDT, YNNKEL (reference sequence). This CDR3 region has 13 residues. The CDR3 region has the DNA TGTGCCAGCAGCCAAGATGAGGCCCAGCCCCAGCATTTT. It codes for CASSQDEAQPQHF.

This clone was seen a single time. The V call is TRBV7-2, the J call TRBJ2-7; 9 nucleotides line up with TRBD1. Germline CDR1 SGHTA, CDR2 FQGNSA. J was trimmed by 0 bases and V by 5 bases; bases with no gene match: 8. The CDR3 is made up of 16 amino acids. CDR3 residues: CASSPTGTGTSYEQYF. The CDR3 bases are TGTGCCAGCAGCCCGACCGGGACAGGGACCTCCTACGAGCAGTACTTC.

The genes are TRBV27 and TRBJ2-7; D not certain. Germline CDR1 and CDR2: MNHEY and SMNVEV (reference sequence). The V end was cut by 3 bases, the J end by 2 bases, with 11 bases between. The CDR3 has 14 residues. CDR3 in DNA: TGTGCCAGCAGTTTCCTGAGCGCGACCTACGAGCAGTACTTC. It encodes CASSFLSATYEQYF.

V is TRBV5-1 and J is TRBJ2-2, with D unresolved. The germline gives CDR1 SGHRS, CDR2 YFSETQ. There are 15 residues in the CDR3. Trimming left V 0 bases short and J 2 bases short, with 8 bases between. The CDR3 coding sequence is TGCGCCAGCAGCTTGGGACTGACCAACACCGGGGAGCTGTTTTTT. Amino acids: CASSLGLTNTGELFF.